Listed here are 32 T cell receptor beta chains from one sample, sequenced in a study of T cell repertoires in cytomegalovirus infection. TCRdb recomputed calls from the reads with MiXCR, one row per CDR3 protein. The table shows hundreds of thousands of distinct CDR3 sequences, with roughly a third occurring only once. No antigen has been assigned to these receptors. The sample was cultured PBMCs, taken from culture after CMV antigen stimulation. The receptors shown here come from a human donor in good health (CMV status not recorded). Some clones in this sample may be carry-over from other donors' samples.

V gene TRBV6-2 or TRBV6-3 combines with J gene TRBJ2-1; D uncertain. Trimming shortened V by 5 bases and J by 3 bases, and 20 bases separated the two germline ends. The germline gives CDR1 MNHEY, CDR2 SVGEGT. CDR3 size: 17 residues. The CDR3: CASSPSLARTFYNEQFF. The CDR3 DNA reads TGTGCCAGCAGTCCCTCCTTAGCCAGGACCTTCTACAATGAGCAGTTCTTC.

V and J are TRBV27 and TRBJ2-5; tentatively, D is TRBD2 (6 bases). V lost 5 bases and J lost 5, with 18 bases in between. CDR1 and CDR2 from the germline V gene are MNHEY and SMNVEV (reference sequence). The CDR3 length is 15 residues. The CDR3 nucleotides are TGTGCCAGCAGTCTCTACGGGGGTCGGCGGGAGACCCAGTACTTC. Protein: CASSLYGGRRETQYF.

At least ten counts were recorded for this clonotype. The chain combines TRBV7-2 with TRBJ1-1, with 7 bases fitting TRBD1. This CDR3 is 16 amino acids long. Germline V gene data show CDR1 as SGHTA and CDR2 as FQGNSA. With V trimmed by 0 bases and J by 3 bases, 7 bases remained unmatched. CDR3 DNA sequence: TGTGCCAGCAGCTTAGCGAGAGGGACAGCATACACTGAAGCTTTCTTT. Protein sequence: CASSLARGTAYTEAFF.

This clonotype was counted once. The chain carries TRBV7-9 and TRBJ1-6; no definite D call. Germline values: CDR1 SEHNR, CDR2 FQNEAQ (reference sequence). V was shortened by 5 bases and J by 7 bases, with 15 bases between the two germline ends. This CDR3 is 15 amino acids long. CDR3 protein: CASSMMTGYNSPLHF. The CDR3 DNA sequence: TGTGCCAGCAGCATGATGACGGGTTACAATTCACCCCTCCACTTT.

In this sample, this clonotype turned up a few times. The chain is built from TRBV7-2 and TRBJ2-1; TRBD2 aligns across 10 bases. Germline CDR1 and CDR2: SGHTA and FQGNSA. The CDR3 runs 14 residues. J was trimmed by 8 bases and V by 5 bases; bases with no gene match: 6. The CDR3 region has the DNA TGTGCCAGCAGCCCAGCGGGAGGGCCCTATGAGCAGTTCTTC. Translating gives CASSPAGGPYEQFF.

V and J are TRBV18 and TRBJ2-5; 10 bases are shared with TRBD2. V gave up 2 bases and J gave up 3 bases; unmatched junction bases: 3. Germline V gene lookup returns CDR1 KGHSH and CDR2 LQKENI. The CDR3 runs to 15 residues. CDR3 in amino acids: CASSPRLAGEETQYF. The CDR3 nucleotides read TGTGCCAGCTCACCAAGGCTAGCGGGAGAAGAGACCCAGTACTTC. The whole variable domain, filled in from reference TRBV18 and TRBJ2-5, reads NAGVMQNPRHLVRRRGQEARLRCSPMKGHSHVYWYRQLPEEGLKFMVYLQKENIIDESGMPKERFSAEFPKEGPSILRIQQVVRGDSAAYFCASSPRLAGEETQYFGPGTRLLVL.

There are a few counts of this clonotype. The rearrangement links TRBV10-3 to TRBJ2-5, with a tentative D call TRBD2 (5 bases). From germline, CDR1 is ENHRY and CDR2 SYGVKD. The CDR3 sequence is 13 residues long. V lost 5 bases, J lost 0 bases, and 7 bases lay in between. In DNA form, the CDR3 reads TGTGCCATCAGTTCGGGATACCAAGAGACCCAGTACTTC. It is translated as CAISSGYQETQYF.

The chain has TRBV5-5 and TRBJ2-7, with D perhaps matching TRBD2 (6 bases). This CDR3 contains 14 residues. The V end was cut by 4 bases, the J end by 4 bases, with 15 bases between. Germline-derived CDR1 and CDR2 are SGHKS and YYEKEE (reference sequence). The chain's CDR3 is CASSARGGSYEQYV. CDR3 DNA sequence: TGTGCCAGCAGCGCCCGCGGAGGGAGTTACGAGCAGTACGTC.

Only a few counts were recorded for this clonotype. The chain carries TRBV28 and TRBJ2-2; no clear D gene. Germline loops: CDR1 MDHEN, CDR2 SYDVKM. Trimming stripped 6 bases from V and 2 bases from J, with 10 bases between. The CDR3 spans 14 residues. The CDR3 DNA follows: TGTGCCAGCAGAGGGCCAACCAACACCGGGGAGCTGTTTTTT. Translating it yields CASRGPTNTGELFF.

The chain carries TRBV6-2 or TRBV6-3 and TRBJ2-3; D tentatively fits TRBD1 or TRBD2 (5 bases each). V shed 8 bases and J shed 4 bases, with 19 bases lying between them. The CDR3 runs to 15 residues. Per germline, CDR1 MNHEY and CDR2 SVGEGT. The CDR3 DNA reads TGTGCCAGCCAAAGGGACCCACGTCCCCCAGATACGCAGTATTTT. It codes for CASQRDPRPPDTQYF.

The chain employs TRBV27 and TRBJ2-3; D uncertain. The CDR3 runs 12 residues. V was shortened by 3 bases and J by 5 bases, with 6 bases between the two germline ends. CDR1 is MNHEY and CDR2 is SMNVEV in the germline V gene (reference sequence). CDR3 in DNA: TGTGCCAGCAGTTTCACACAAGATACGCAGTATTTT. Its translation: CASSFTQDTQYF.

This clonotype was seen just once. The V and J genes are TRBV4-2 and TRBJ2-1, with 7 bases identical to TRBD2. The CDR3 sequence is 15 residues long. From germline, CDR1 is LGHNA and CDR2 YNFKEQ. J was trimmed by 7 bases and V by 0 bases; bases with no gene match: 6. The CDR3 loop is CASSQEGTTENEQFF. The CDR3 nucleotides are TGTGCCAGCAGCCAAGAAGGGACTACCGAAAATGAGCAGTTCTTC.

The chain carries TRBV2 and TRBJ2-1; 11 bases are shared with TRBD2. The germline CDR1 and CDR2 sequences are SNHLY and FYNNEI. V trimming: 1 base; J trimming: 5 bases; junction bases outside the gene matches: 4. The CDR3 is 16 residues long. The CDR3 DNA reads TGTGCCAGCAGTGAAGTGGGACTAGCGGACCACAATGAGCAGTTCTTC. Translation: CASSEVGLADHNEQFF. Drawing the rest from reference TRBV2 and TRBJ2-1, the complete variable domain is EPEVTQTPSHQVTQMGQEVILRCVPISNHLYFYWYRQILGQKVEFLVSFYNNEISEKSEIFDDQFSVERPDGSNFTLKIRSTKLEDSAMYFCASSEVGLADHNEQFFGPGTRLTVL.

V and J are TRBV4-1 and TRBJ2-5; the D call may be TRBD1 or TRBD2 (5 bases each). From germline, CDR1 is MGHRA and CDR2 YSYEKL. V was cut by 0 bases and J by 2 bases, with 13 bases left in between. This CDR3 region has 16 residues. The CDR3 bases are TGCGCCAGCAGCCAAGATTTCTCCAGGGAGCAAGAGACCCAGTACTTC. Its protein is CASSQDFSREQETQYF.

This clonotype has a handful of counts. The chain couples TRBV7-8 to TRBJ1-1; 10 bases line up with TRBD1. Trimming removed 5 bases from V and 5 bases from J; junction bases left unmatched: 11. This CDR3 has 16 amino acids. The V gene's germline CDR1 is SGHVS and CDR2 FQNEAQ. The CDR3 nucleotides are TGTGCCAGCAGCAATGGACAGGGGGTAAAAGGTACTGAAGCTTTCTTT. This gives the protein CASSNGQGVKGTEAFF.

This clonotype was counted between two and nine times. The chain is built from TRBV15 and TRBJ2-1; D possibly matches TRBD1 or TRBD2 (5 bases each). The germline V gene has CDR1 LNHNV and CDR2 YYDKDF (reference sequence). V dropped 1 base and J dropped 8 bases, with 21 bases sitting between them. The CDR3 runs to 17 residues. CDR3 amino acids: CATSRALGSAGFDEQFF. The CDR3 nucleotides read TGTGCCACCAGCAGAGCCTTGGGTAGCGCAGGGTTCGATGAGCAGTTCTTC.

The chain links TRBV20-1 to TRBJ2-3; possibly TRBD1 for D (6 bases). The germline V gene encodes CDR1 DFQATT and CDR2 SNEGSKA (reference sequence). The CDR3 covers 18 residues. The V and J ends lost 0 bases and 2 bases respectively, with 21 bases between them. CDR3 DNA: TGCAGTGCTAGAGATCAGGGGCGGCCAGGTTCTTCCACAGATACGCAGTATTTT. It specifies CSARDQGRPGSSTDTQYF.

This clonotype came up a few times. This rearrangement joins TRBV10-3 to TRBJ2-2; the match to TRBD2 covers 7 bases. V was clipped by 2 bases and J by 1 base; unmatched bases: 4. The CDR3 is 16 residues long. CDR1 is ENHRY, CDR2 SYGVKD, per germline. The CDR3 coding sequence is TGTGCCATCAGTGAGCGGGGCGGGAGGAACACCGGGGAGCTGTTTTTT. As protein: CAISERGGRNTGELFF.

This chain links TRBV28 with TRBJ1-2, with TRBD1 as a possible D gene (6 bases). The CDR3 is 16 residues long. Germline CDR1 is MDHEN and CDR2 is SYDVKM. The V and J ends lost 2 bases and 5 bases respectively, with 18 bases between them. For the CDR3, the DNA is TGTGCCAGCAGTTTAGGGCTATCCTTGGGGGCGTATGGCTACACCTTC. It encodes CASSLGLSLGAYGYTF.

V gene TRBV28 combines with J gene TRBJ2-1, with TRBD1 matching 11 bases. The V segment lost 6 bases and the J segment 2 bases; nucleotides outside the gene matches: 12. The CDR3 extends over 18 amino acids. The germline gives CDR1 MDHEN, CDR2 SYDVKM. CDR3 coding DNA: TGTGCCAGCAGCAGTCCCGGGACAGGGGGGAGACCCTACAATGAGCAGTTCTTC. It is translated as CASSSPGTGGRPYNEQFF.

This chain uses TRBV7-8 with TRBJ1-5; perhaps TRBD1 as D (5 bases). CDR1 is SGHVS, CDR2 FQNEAQ, per germline. This CDR3 has 15 amino acids. V was trimmed by 6 bases and J by 1 base, leaving 13 bases between them. The CDR3 spells CASRIREGSNQPQHF. DNA of the CDR3: TGTGCCAGCAGGATCAGGGAGGGAAGCAATCAGCCCCAGCATTTT.

This clonotype turned up a few times. The chain joins TRBV2 to TRBJ1-5; 8 bases are shared with TRBD1. After removal of 8 bases from V and 7 bases from J, the junction contained 16 bases not matched to a gene. Germline CDR1 SNHLY, CDR2 FYNNEI. The CDR3 runs to 16 residues. The CDR3 DNA reads TGTGCCAGCGAGTGGCAGGGGGCCTCCGGCGGGCAGCCCCAGCATTTT. Amino acids: CASEWQGASGGQPQHF.

This clonotype came up a few times. The V call is TRBV7-2, the J call TRBJ2-1; TRBD2 agrees at 8 bases. V lost 5 bases and J lost 0; bases outside the gene matches: 3. The length of the CDR3 is 15 residues. Germline V gene data show CDR1 as SGHTA and CDR2 as FQGNSA. CDR3 in DNA: TGTGCCAGCAGCCCCGGGGGGGACTCCTACAATGAGCAGTTCTTC. Amino acid sequence: CASSPGGDSYNEQFF.

The sample holds many counts of this clonotype. V and J are TRBV7-9 and TRBJ2-1; 7 bases line up with TRBD1. J was trimmed by 0 bases and V by 6 bases; bases with no gene match: 5. The CDR3 runs to 15 residues. The germline V gene encodes CDR1 SEHNR and CDR2 FQNEAQ (reference sequence). CDR3 in DNA: TGTGCCAGCAGTCTACAGGGGAGCTCCTACAATGAGCAGTTCTTC. This sequence encodes CASSLQGSSYNEQFF.

This clonotype was detected only a few times. The chain combines TRBV7-2 with TRBJ2-1; maybe TRBD2 (5 bases). Germline V gene data show CDR1 as SGHTA and CDR2 as FQGNSA. V was shortened by 6 bases and J by 0 bases, with 15 bases between the two germline ends. The CDR3 has 16 residues. The CDR3 sequence is CASRSGGLSSYNEQFF. In DNA, the CDR3 is TGTGCCAGCAGATCGGGCGGGTTGAGCTCCTACAATGAGCAGTTCTTC. Using reference TRBV7-2 and TRBJ2-1 for the parts outside the CDR3, the full variable domain is GAGVSQSPSNKVTEKGKDVELRCDPISGHTALYWYRQSLGQGLEFLIYFQGNSAPDKSGLPSDRFSAERTGGSVSTLTIQRTQQEDSAVYLCASRSGGLSSYNEQFFGPGTRLTVL.

This clonotype has only one observation. This may stem from a read error, because a much larger clone lies one nucleotide away. In this CDR3 the conserved last residue, phenylalanine or tryptophan, is missing, so a read error is likely. The chain combines TRBV7-2 with TRBJ2-7; TRBD2 agrees at 10 bases. The V and J ends lost 1 base and 8 bases, in that order; junction bases with no gene match: 5. Germline CDR1 reads SGHTA; CDR2 reads FQGNSA. This CDR3 region has 14 residues. This chain's CDR3 is CASSLVLSGRQQYI. The CDR3 DNA sequence: TGTGCCAGCAGCTTAGTCCTTAGCGGGAGGCAGCAGTACATC.

This clonotype was seen a handful of times. V gene TRBV4-3 combines with J gene TRBJ2-1; D unclear. V lost 2 bases and J 7 bases, leaving 9 bases between the germline ends. Looked up from germline, CDR1 is LGHNA and CDR2 is YSLEER. The length of the CDR3 is 13 residues. The DNA for the CDR3 is TGCGCCAGCAGCCAAAGGCCGAGGAATGAGCAGTTCTTC. Its translation: CASSQRPRNEQFF.

This clonotype showed up just once. The CDR3 sequence is CASSVGLADRNEQFF. DNA of the CDR3: TGTGCCAGCAGCGTGGGACTAGCGGACCGTAATGAGCAGTTCTTC. V usage is TRBV28 and J usage is TRBJ2-1, with 11 positions matching TRBD2. V lost 6 bases to trimming and J lost 7 bases; unmatched junction nucleotides: 8. From germline, CDR1 is MDHEN and CDR2 SYDVKM. CDR3 length: 15 amino acids.

The chain uses TRBV4-3 and TRBJ1-5; D call uncertain. The CDR3 is 14 amino acids. The V gene lost 3 bases and the J gene lost 3 bases, with 9 bases spanning the gap. The V gene's germline CDR1 is LGHNA and CDR2 YSLEER. The CDR3 sequence is CASSQYGFNQPQHF. The CDR3 DNA reads TGCGCCAGCAGCCAGTATGGCTTCAATCAGCCCCAGCATTTT.

The V gene is TRBV7-9, the J gene TRBJ2-5, with D possibly being TRBD2 (6 bases). The CDR3 covers 14 residues. V shed 2 bases and J shed 2 bases, with 9 bases lying between them. Germline V lookup: CDR1 SEHNR, CDR2 FQNEAQ (reference sequence). CDR3 region: CASSLNAGQETQYF. CDR3 nucleotides: TGTGCCAGCAGCTTAAACGCGGGGCAAGAGACCCAGTACTTC.

This clonotype was found a few times. V is TRBV19 and J is TRBJ2-6, with TRBD1 identical over 9 bases. This CDR3 is built from 18 residues. V dropped 5 bases and J dropped 2; count of bases not matched to a gene: 10. Germline V CDR1 and CDR2: LNHDA, SQIVND (reference sequence). The CDR3 coding sequence is TGTGCCAGTAGTTCCCCCCGGGACAGGGCGGCTGGGGCCAACGTCCTGACTTTC. Translation gives CASSSPRDRAAGANVLTF.

This clonotype occurred a few times. V usage is TRBV28 and J usage is TRBJ1-1; possible D gene TRBD1, 6 bases. Germline CDR1 and CDR2: MDHEN and SYDVKM. CDR3 length equals 14 residues. V lost 6 bases to trimming and J lost 0 bases, with 11 bases between them. CDR3 protein: CASSRGRLNTEAFF. The CDR3 coding sequence is TGTGCCAGCAGCAGGGGACGGCTGAACACTGAAGCTTTCTTT. Variable domain in full (rest from reference TRBV28 and TRBJ1-1): DVKVTQSSRYLVKRTGEKVFLECVQDMDHENMFWYRQDPGLGLRLIYFSYDVKMKEKGDIPEGYSVSREKKERFSLILESASTNQTSMYLCASSRGRLNTEAFFGQGTRLTVV.